The clone carrying this T cell receptor (beta chain) was counted only a few times. Antigen unknown. This sample is drawn from a study of T cells after yellow fever vaccination. Study-level points and caveats: Of the clonotypes, a small share occurred in both CD4 and CD8 compartments. In post-booster samples, most primary-vaccination clones reappeared (about 95% CD4, 70% to 90% CD8). Within FACS-sorted repertoires, abundant clonotypes contaminating from the bulk population could be present.

A process of 5'RACE template switching, which added a universal primer site and UMIs, was used to make TCR cDNA. TCRdb reprocessed the 5' RACE reads via MiXCR and lists one record per CDR3 protein. Of about 68,000 distinct CDR3 sequences listed, about 6% are singletons. This CDR3 comprises 16 residues. The germline V and J ends were trimmed by 0 bases and 4 bases, with 15 bases remaining between them. Germline CDR1 and CDR2: SEHNR and FQNEAQ (reference sequence). The V and J genes are TRBV7-9 and TRBJ1-2, with D hard to call. The sequence came from a man aged 18 to 30 who received the YFV17D yellow fever vaccine. The starting material was CD8+ T cells sorted from PBMCs, obtained about 49 days after the first yellow fever vaccination. The CDR3 loop reads CASSLARTTPFYGYTF. The DNA for the CDR3 is TGTGCCAGCAGCTTAGCCAGGACCACCCCTTTCTATGGCTACACCTTC.